This is a list of T cell receptor beta chains from one sample in a study of blood T cell repertoires in COVID-19. Assay used: immunoSEQ multiplex PCR; TCRdb lists only in-frame clones, some missing. Counted here are 200,000 or so clones, almost 80% occurring once; the ten biggest clones make up 17%. What was sequenced was peripheral blood. The receptors originated from a man in his 60s with active or convalescent COVID-19. Each CDR3 is given with its conserved first and last residue. The order of the fields is V gene, clone size, J gene, D gene, CDR3 DNA, CDR3 protein. D genes are given only for firm matches. Clone size is shown for a subset of rows, as once, few, many or a class of expanded clone.

TRBV30,.,TRBJ2-7,.,TGTGCCTGGAGCGACAGCTCCTACGAGCAGTACTTC,CAWSDSSYEQYF
TRBV29-1,.,TRBJ2-5,TRBD1,TGCAGCGTTGGGACAGGGGGCAGGGGAGAGACCCAGTACTTC,CSVGTGGRGETQYF
TRBV7-3,.,TRBJ2-5,.,TGTGCCAGCAGCTCTGGACTACAAGGGACCCAGTACTTC,CASSSGLQGTQYF
TRBV11-3,once,TRBJ2-5,TRBD2,TGTGCCAGCAGCTTGGGCGGGAGTCAAGAGACCCAGTACTTC,CASSLGGSQETQYF
TRBV7-9,.,TRBJ1-2,TRBD1,TGTGCCAGCAGCTACGGGGACAGGGTCGAAGATGGCTACACCTTC,CASSYGDRVEDGYTF
TRBV10-3,once,TRBJ2-5,TRBD1,TGTGCCATCAGTGAGATGGGTCCGGACAGGGGGCGCGTAGAGACCCAGTACTTC,CAISEMGPDRGRVETQYF
TRBV7-2,many,TRBJ2-7,TRBD1,TGTGCCAGCGTCGGGACAGGACCACCCTACGAGCAGTACTTC,CASVGTGPPYEQYF
TRBV3-1/TRBV3-2,.,TRBJ2-3,TRBD2,TGTGCCAGCAGCCAAGGGGACTACGGCACAGATACGCAGTATTTT,CASSQGDYGTDTQYF
TRBV28,.,TRBJ2-7,.,TGTGCCAGCAGTTTTACGGACTGGACCTACGAGCAGTACTTC,CASSFTDWTYEQYF
TRBV10-3,once,TRBJ2-6,TRBD1,TGTGCCATCAGCCGGGACAGGGACTTAGGGGCCAACGTCCTGACTTTC,CAISRDRDLGANVLTF
TRBV27,.,TRBJ2-2,TRBD1,TGTGCCAGCAGGAGGACAGGGAGGAGCGGGGAGCTGTTTTTT,CASRRTGRSGELFF
TRBV27,few,TRBJ2-6,TRBD1,TGTGCCAGCAGTTTGCGCCCTACGACAGGGGGCCACTCTGGGGCCAACGTCCTGACTTTC,CASSLRPTTGGHSGANVLTF
TRBV28,.,TRBJ2-5,TRBD2,TGTGCCAGCAGACCATCGACTAGCGGGAGTTGGGAGACCCAGTACTTC,CASRPSTSGSWETQYF
TRBV7-6,.,TRBJ2-7,TRBD1,TGTGCCAGCAGCTTAGCAGGACAGGGGGCGGGGGAGCAGTACTTC,CASSLAGQGAGEQYF
TRBV7-2,.,TRBJ2-7,TRBD1,TGTGCCAGCAGCTGGGACAGGGGAGAGCAGTACTTC,CASSWDRGEQYF
TRBV5-1,.,TRBJ2-3,TRBD2,TGCGCCAGCAGCTTGGTAGCGGGAGGGCTCCCAGATACGCAGTATTTT,CASSLVAGGLPDTQYF
TRBV6-5,many,TRBJ1-3,.,TGTGCCAGCAGTACAGGGAACTCTGGAAACACCATATATTTT,CASSTGNSGNTIYF
TRBV9,.,TRBJ2-1,.,TGTGCCAGCAGCCCCCGAGGAGGGGGCGCCTACAATGAGCAGTTCTTC,CASSPRGGGAYNEQFF
TRBV4-1,few,TRBJ2-3,TRBD2,TGCGCCAGCAGCCACCTGGGACTAGCGGGAGATACGCAGTATTTT,CASSHLGLAGDTQYF
TRBV2,.,TRBJ2-2,TRBD1,TGTGCCAGCTGTTGCCGGGACAGGGGTACCGGGGAGCTGTTTTTT,CASCCRDRGTGELFF
TRBV2,.,TRBJ2-5,.,TGTGCCAGCGGGGGGCAGGGAGGGGAGACCCAGTACTTC,CASGGQGGETQYF
TRBV4-2,once,TRBJ1-2,TRBD1,TGTGCCAGCAGCAAAGATCCAGGGCAGGGGGCAAACTATGGCTACACCTTC,CASSKDPGQGANYGYTF
TRBV4-2,once,TRBJ2-2,TRBD2,TGTGCCAGCAGCCAAGGTAGCGGGAGATACACCGGGGAGCTGTTTTTT,CASSQGSGRYTGELFF
TRBV5-6,.,TRBJ1-5,.,TGTGCCAGCAGCTTGTTCTCCGGGAGTCAGCCCCAGCATTTT,CASSLFSGSQPQHF
TRBV28,.,TRBJ2-2,.,TGTGCCAGCAGCCCTGACTTCTCGATACACACCGGGGAGCTGTTTTTT,CASSPDFSIHTGELFF
TRBV21-1,.,TRBJ2-7,.,TGTGCCAGCAGCAAAAGGGGTGACGAGCAGTACTTC,CASSKRGDEQYF
TRBV29-1,.,TRBJ2-5,TRBD1,TGCAGCGTTGAAAGGACAGGGGGCGTGGAGACCCAGTACTTC,CSVERTGGVETQYF
TRBV5-5,.,TRBJ2-2,TRBD2,TGTGCCAGCAGCCTCCCCCGCGGGAGTTTAGGAGGGGAGCTGTTTTTT,CASSLPRGSLGGELFF
TRBV7-2,.,TRBJ2-7,.,TGTGCCAGCAGCTTATCCAGGGGAGGGACCTACGAGCAGTACTTC,CASSLSRGGTYEQYF
TRBV5-1,.,TRBJ2-1,TRBD2,TGCGCCACCGCTACCCTGGGACTAGCGGAGGGAAATGAGCAGTTCTTC,CATATLGLAEGNEQFF
TRBV6-2/TRBV6-3,.,TRBJ2-5,.,TGTGCCAGCAGTTCCCCCATGGGGAGGACCCCCGAGACCCAGTACTTC,CASSSPMGRTPETQYF
TRBV7-2,.,TRBJ1-5,.,TGTGCCAGCAGCTTAAACAGGGTGGGGCAGCCCCAGCATTTT,CASSLNRVGQPQHF
TRBV7-2,.,TRBJ1-2,.,TGTGCCAGCACGACCGACAGGACTAACTATGGCTACACCTTC,CASTTDRTNYGYTF
TRBV19,.,TRBJ2-7,TRBD1,TGTGCCAGCGGTCTAGGTGGGACAGGCGACTACGAGCAGTACTTC,CASGLGGTGDYEQYF
TRBV19,.,TRBJ1-1,.,TGTGCCAGTAGTATAGGCCAGACAGCCGAAGCTTTCTTT,CASSIGQTAEAFF
TRBV6-5,.,TRBJ1-1,.,TGTGCCAGCAGTTACTCGGGCGGGCGAACTGAAGCTTTCTTT,CASSYSGGRTEAFF
TRBV7-2,.,TRBJ2-2,.,TGTGCCAGCAGCTTAGGTCCGGGGACCGGGGAGCTGTTTTTT,CASSLGPGTGELFF
TRBV7-2,.,TRBJ2-7,TRBD2,TGTGCCAGCAGCTTTTGGCTAGCGGGGGACGAGCAGTACTTC,CASSFWLAGDEQYF
TRBV6-5,.,TRBJ2-7,.,TGTGCCAGCAGTTACTCGGGGGGTCACGAGCAGTACTTC,CASSYSGGHEQYF
TRBV10-3,.,TRBJ1-1,.,TGTGCCATCAGTCGGGAGGGGACTGAAGCTTTCTTT,CAISREGTEAFF
TRBV29-1,few,TRBJ2-2,TRBD2,TGCAGCGTTGAGACAAGCGGGAGTTCCGGGGAGCTGTTTTTT,CSVETSGSSGELFF
TRBV7-2,.,TRBJ2-2,.,TGTGCCAGCAGCTCTAGGGGGGGAGAGCTGTTTTTT,CASSSRGGELFF
TRBV10-2,.,TRBJ1-5,.,TGCGCCAGCAGTCCAGGGGATCTGAGTCAGCCCCAGCATTTT,CASSPGDLSQPQHF
TRBV10-2,.,TRBJ2-7,TRBD2,TGCGCCAGCAGTGGGACTAGCGGTATCTCCTCGGGGGAGCAGTACTTC,CASSGTSGISSGEQYF
TRBV27,.,TRBJ2-1,.,TGTGCCAGCAGTTTATCGAGAGGAGCTGGTGTATTTTTCGACAATGAGCAGTTCTTC,CASSLSRGAGVFFDNEQFF
TRBV29-1,.,TRBJ2-7,.,TGCAGCGTCAATTCGGGGAGGGGGAGTACGCAGTACTTC,CSVNSGRGSTQYF
TRBV9,.,TRBJ1-3,TRBD1,TGTGCCAGCAGCGTGAGCCTCGGACAGGGGGATAGCACCATATATTTT,CASSVSLGQGDSTIYF
TRBV14,.,TRBJ2-2,TRBD1,TGTGCCAGTCGACAGGGGGTCAACACCGGGGAGCTGTTTTTT,CASRQGVNTGELFF